Each of the 15 T cell receptor beta chains below was sequenced from the same sample in a study of regulatory T cells in long-lasting Graves disease. Time point described: newly diagnosed GD, antithyroid drugs for less than 3 months. Isolated PBMC RNA provided the starting material for the TCR library. HTBI primers from iRepertoire and Arm-PCR of CDR3 regions yielded the TCR beta libraries. MiXCR was run by TCRdb on the multiplex PCR reads, yielding one entry per CDR3 protein. Altogether over 350,000 distinct CDR3 sequences are present, approximately 16% being singletons, with the ten largest covering about 7.6%. This sample also belongs to another study, concerning T cells in Graves' hyperthyroidism and ophthalmopathy.

The material sequenced was peripheral blood mononuclear cells (PBMCs), taken at new diagnosis, from a patient treated with antithyroid drugs. The receptors were gathered from a woman between 40 and 55 years old with Graves disease.

A word on this clonotype: Just one base apart from a much larger clone, this may be a read error. The chain employs TRBV28 and TRBJ2-3; D perhaps matches TRBD2 (6 bases). The CDR3 covers 14 residues. Trimming cost V 2 bases and J 7 bases, with 13 bases left between them. Germline V gene lookup returns CDR1 MDHEN and CDR2 SYDVKM. The CDR3: CASSLRDFPHTQYF. The CDR3, as DNA: TGTGCCAGCAGTTTACGGGACTTCCCCCATACGCAGTATTTT.

In this sample, this clonotype turned up a few times. The gene calls are TRBV5-1 and TRBJ2-3; D possibly corresponds to TRBD2 (6 bases). Per germline, CDR1 SGHRS and CDR2 YFSETQ. V lost 7 bases and J 0 bases, leaving 15 bases between the germline ends. The CDR3 runs 15 residues. The CDR3 DNA is TGCGCCAGCCGCCCTTGGGGGACTAGCACAGATACGCAGTATTTT. This translates into CASRPWGTSTDTQYF.

This clonotype was seen only once. This sequence may be a read error, since a much larger clone differs from it by one base. The chain couples TRBV5-1 to TRBJ2-1; 8 nucleotides align to TRBD2. The CDR3 spans 14 residues. Germline V gene sequence: CDR1 SGHRS, CDR2 YFSETQ. CDR3 region: CASSLETSGNEQCF. CDR3 nucleotide sequence: TGCGCCAGCAGCTTGGAAACTAGCGGCAATGAGCAGTGCTTC.

This clonotype was seen ten or more times. CDR3 bases: TGTGCCAGCAGTGGGGTCGCGAACACCGGGGAGCTGTTTTTT. This encodes CASSGVANTGELFF. The J gene is TRBJ2-2, the V gene TRBV12-3 or TRBV12-4, with D unresolved. V lost 5 bases, J lost 0 bases, and 7 bases lay in between. This CDR3 comprises 14 residues.

Comments on this clonotype: A much more abundant neighbour one base away suggests this may be a read error. The rearrangement links TRBV7-2 to TRBJ1-4; 7 bases line up with TRBD1. In germline, CDR1 is SGHTA, CDR2 FQGNSA. This CDR3 contains 14 residues. The CDR3 DNA is TGTGTCAGCAGCTTACAGGGGATCGATGAAAAACTGTTTTTT. Translated: CVSSLQGIDEKLFF.

The chain uses TRBV29-1 and TRBJ1-2, with D perhaps matching TRBD1 (6 bases). The CDR3 is 13 residues long. With 7 bases removed from V and 7 bases from J, the gap between germline ends came to 19 bases. Germline CDR1 reads SQVTM; CDR2 reads ANQGSEA. The chain's CDR3 is CSARDWTVAGYTF. In nucleotides, the CDR3 is TGCAGCGCCCGAGACTGGACAGTTGCTGGCTACACCTTC.

This clonotype was found a few times. The junction departs from germline at one end; a sequencing error may be responsible. The chain links TRBV28 to TRBJ2-1; 7 bases fit TRBD2. Per germline, CDR1 MDHEN and CDR2 SYDVKM. The CDR3 spans 16 residues. The CDR3 protein is CAGSWPKAGLYNEQFF. CDR3 nucleotides: TGTGCCGGCAGTTGGCCCAAGGCGGGACTATACAATGAGCAGTTCTTC.

This clonotype came up many times. V gene TRBV28 combines with J gene TRBJ1-1; D is ambiguous. Germline assignment: CDR1 MDHEN and CDR2 SYDVKM. This CDR3 spans 10 amino acids. With 5 bases removed from V and 8 bases from J, the gap between germline ends came to 6 bases. CDR3 sequence reads: CASSHLEAFF. The CDR3 DNA follows: TGTGCCAGCAGTCACCTCGAAGCTTTCTTT.

This clonotype was seen many times. V and J are TRBV5-6 and TRBJ1-4; no definite D call. Trimming left V 3 bases short and J 0 bases short, with 6 bases between. There are 14 residues in the CDR3. Germline V lookup: CDR1 SGHDT, CDR2 YYEEEE. CDR3 sequence (DNA): TGTGCCAGCAGCTATCAGCCAACTAATGAAAAACTGTTTTTT. This translates into CASSYQPTNEKLFF.

This clonotype was seen a handful of times. This sequence joins TRBV5-1 and TRBJ2-3; 9 nucleotides line up with TRBD1. CDR1 and CDR2 (germline): SGHRS, YFSETQ. The CDR3 is 15 amino acids. The V and J ends lost 5 bases and 2 bases, in that order; junction bases with no gene match: 6. CDR3 nucleotide sequence: TGCGCCAGCAGACTAGGACAGGGGAACACAGATACGCAGTATTTT. It specifies CASRLGQGNTDTQYF.

As regards this clonotype: This may come from a read error, since a much larger clone is one base off. V is TRBV6-2 or TRBV6-3 and J is TRBJ2-7; TRBD1 might be the D (5 bases). The CDR3 spans 13 residues. Germline values: CDR1 MNHEY, CDR2 SVGEGT. The CDR3 nucleotides read TGTGCCGGCAGCCAGGCAGGGTTCCACGAGCAGTACTTC. Residues: CAGSQAGFHEQYF.

At least ten counts were recorded for this clonotype. The CDR3 nucleotides are TGTGCCAGCAGCGTCACTAGCGGGAGAACCTACGAGCAGTACTTC. This codes for CASSVTSGRTYEQYF. The chain links TRBV11-2 to TRBJ2-7; 11 bases line up with TRBD2. Trimming cost V 5 bases and J 2 bases; bases outside gene matches: 5. Germline V gene lookup returns CDR1 SGHAT and CDR2 FQNNGV. There are 15 residues in the CDR3.

The rearrangement joins TRBV19 to TRBJ2-2, with D possibly matching TRBD2 (5 bases). This CDR3 has 18 residues. The V and J ends lost 0 bases and 0 bases respectively, with 14 bases between them. The germline gives CDR1 LNHDA, CDR2 SQIVND (reference sequence). CDR3 DNA sequence: TGTGCCAGTAGTATAGATCGGAGGAAGGTAGCGAACACCGGGGAGCTGTTTTTT. It specifies CASSIDRRKVANTGELFF.

The chain uses TRBV11-1 and TRBJ1-2; 11 bases line up with TRBD1. Germline CDR1 SGHAT, CDR2 FQDESV (reference sequence). The CDR3 consists of 17 residues. V trimming: 5 bases; J trimming: 7 bases; junction bases outside the gene matches: 15. The CDR3 nucleotides read TGTGCCAGCAGCCCCCGGACAGGGGGCCCCCTAGTCGGTGGCTACACCTTC. Translated: CASSPRTGGPLVGGYTF. The full variable domain, its missing parts supplied by reference TRBV11-1 and TRBJ1-2, is EAEVAQSPRYKITEKSQAVAFWCDPISGHATLYWYRQILGQGPELLVQFQDESVVDDSQLPKDRFSAERLKGVDSTLKIQPAELGDSAMYLCASSPRTGGPLVGGYTFGSGTRLTVV.

The J gene is TRBJ2-1, the V gene TRBV9, with 8 nucleotides matching TRBD2. This CDR3 contains 15 residues. The ends lost 0 bases at V and 6 bases at J; junction bases unmatched: 5. The germline gives CDR1 SGDLS, CDR2 YYNGEE. CDR3 bases: TGTGCCAGCAGCGTAGAGGCGGGAGGAGGCAATGAGCAGTTCTTC. Protein: CASSVEAGGGNEQFF.